A single sample gave rise to the 23 T cell receptor beta chains below, sequenced in a study of control samples from healthy donors and cancer patients. Method: immunoSEQ multiplex PCR; TCRdb's copy keeps in-frame clones and lacks some. The data show 110,000 to 150,000 clones, 89% seen once. Material: blood. The receptors here all came from a man younger than 40 in good health.

The chain's CDR3 is CASTRLVGGPYEQFF. CDR3 in DNA: TGTGCCAGCACTCGCCTAGTGGGGGGGCCCTATGAGCAGTTCTTC. V is TRBV9 and J is TRBJ2-1; D is possibly TRBD2 (7 bases). The CDR3 is made up of 15 amino acids. Trimming removed 6 bases at V and 8 bases at J, with 21 bases between. Germline CDR1 is SGDLS and CDR2 is YYNGEE.

This clone has just one count. CDR3 residues: CASSQEGTQYF. CDR3 in DNA: TGCGCCAGCAGCCAAGAGGGGACCCAGTACTTC. V gene TRBV4-3 combines with J gene TRBJ2-5; D gene uncertain. The CDR3 consists of 11 residues. Trimming shortened V by 0 bases and J by 7 bases, and 3 bases separated the two germline ends. The germline gives CDR1 LGHNA, CDR2 YSLEER.

The CDR3 nucleotides read TGTGCCAGCAGCCACAGGAGGGGGGGCGGGGAGACCCAGTACTTC. Protein: CASSHRRGGGETQYF. The rearrangement joins TRBV7-2 to TRBJ2-5, with D possibly matching TRBD2 (7 bases). The germline gives CDR1 SGHTA, CDR2 FQGNSA. CDR3 length: 15 amino acids. The V end lost 5 bases, the J end lost 5 bases, and 18 bases lay between the germline ends.

The gene calls are TRBV7-9 and TRBJ1-5, with 7 bases aligning to TRBD1. J lost 1 base, V lost 5 bases, and 5 bases had no gene match. Germline V gives CDR1 SEHNR, CDR2 FQNEAQ (reference sequence). The CDR3 runs 15 residues. The CDR3 DNA reads TGTGCCAGCAGCGCGACAGGGCCGAGCAATCAGCCCCAGCATTTT. Translated: CASSATGPSNQPQHF.

The V and J genes are TRBV7-8 and TRBJ1-2; TRBD1 might be the D (6 bases). Germline loops: CDR1 SGHVS, CDR2 FQNEAQ. V was cut by 4 bases and J by 5 bases, with 11 bases left in between. The CDR3 is 13 residues long. CDR3 protein: CASSWTVGYGYTF. The CDR3 nucleotides read TGTGCCAGCAGCTGGACAGTGGGGTATGGCTACACCTTC.

As regards this clone: One end of the junction varies from germline; a read error may be responsible. The V call is TRBV6-5, the J call TRBJ1-1; D possibly corresponds to TRBD1 (5 bases). The CDR3 totals 14 residues. Per the germline V gene, CDR1 is MNHEY and CDR2 is SVGAGI. The CDR3 spells CASSYIPGNSEAFF. Here the CDR3 DNA reads TGTGCCAGCAGTTACATTCCAGGGAACTCTGAAGCTTTCTTT.

The V and J genes are TRBV3-1 (or the pseudogene TRBV3-2) and TRBJ1-1, with D possibly matching TRBD1 (6 bases). Germline V gene sequence: CDR1 LGHDT, CDR2 YNNKEL (reference sequence). The CDR3 has 14 residues. The V end lost 8 bases, the J end lost 5 bases, and 18 bases lay between the germline ends. This chain's CDR3 is CASQVVGGGTEAFF. Written as DNA, the CDR3 is TGTGCCAGCCAGGTAGTGGGGGGCGGTACTGAAGCTTTCTTT.

The CDR3 protein is CASSSGSGLADEQFF. CDR3 DNA: TGTGCCAGCAGTTCCGGGTCGGGGCTAGCGGATGAGCAGTTCTTC. The chain combines TRBV7-3 with TRBJ2-1; 7 positions agree with TRBD2. The CDR3 spans 15 residues. Germline CDR1 and CDR2: SGHTA and FQGTGA. The V gene end was trimmed by 6 bases and the J gene end by 8 bases; junction bases not matched to a gene: 13.

This chain joins TRBV18 and TRBJ1-2, with TRBD1 identical over 8 bases. Germline V lookup: CDR1 KGHSH, CDR2 LQKENI. Germline trimming cut 4 bases from V and 3 bases from J; bases unmatched to any gene: 4. The CDR3 has 14 amino acids. Here the CDR3 DNA reads TGTGCCAGCTCACTTCAGGACAGGGACTATGGCTACACCTTC. As protein: CASSLQDRDYGYTF.

The chain couples TRBV6-2 or TRBV6-3 to TRBJ1-5; 7 bases map to TRBD1. CDR1 and CDR2 from the germline V gene are MNHEY and SVGEGT. The CDR3 is 13 amino acids. V gave up 5 bases and J gave up 4 bases; unmatched junction bases: 2. The DNA of the CDR3 is TGTGCCAGCAGTGGGACAGAGAATCAGCCCCAGCATTTT. Translated: CASSGTENQPQHF.

The rearrangement uses TRBV29-1 and TRBJ2-7, with a possible D match to TRBD2 (6 bases). CDR1 is SQVTM and CDR2 is ANQGSEA in the germline V gene. V lost 3 bases, J lost 0 bases, and 9 bases lay in between. The CDR3 spans 13 residues. CDR3 sequence: CSVDGGSSYEQYF. CDR3 bases: TGCAGCGTTGACGGAGGGAGCTCCTACGAGCAGTACTTC.

This clone has a single count. This sequence joins TRBV9 and TRBJ2-5; TRBD2 might be the D (5 bases). This CDR3 has 13 residues. Trimming pared 0 bases from V and 3 bases from J, leaving 6 bases between. Germline V CDR1 and CDR2: SGDLS, YYNGEE. The CDR3 region is CASSVGREETQYF. The CDR3 nucleotides are TGTGCCAGCAGCGTAGGGCGGGAAGAGACCCAGTACTTC.

As to this clone: One end of the junction does not line up with germline, which may come from a read error. The chain joins TRBV19 to TRBJ1-5, with 10 bases that match TRBD1. Germline V gene sequence: CDR1 LNHDA, CDR2 SQIVND (reference sequence). The CDR3 is 16 amino acids. In nucleotides, the CDR3 is TGTGCCAGTAGTTTAGACAGGGGGCGGAACAATCAGCCCCAGCATTTT. Translating it yields CASSLDRGRNNQPQHF.

The chain has TRBV7-9 and TRBJ1-1, with D possibly matching TRBD1 (5 bases). With 3 bases removed from V and 0 bases from J, the gap between germline ends came to 8 bases. The germline V gene encodes CDR1 SEHNR and CDR2 FQNEAQ (reference sequence). The length of the CDR3 is 14 residues. The CDR3 sequence: CASSLRDLNTEAFF. CDR3 sequence (DNA): TGTGCCAGCAGCTTGCGGGACCTGAACACTGAAGCTTTCTTT.

V usage is TRBV6-5 and J usage is TRBJ1-5; D remains ambiguous. V lost 0 bases to trimming and J lost 7 bases, with 7 bases between them. CDR3 length equals 13 residues. Germline V CDR1 and CDR2: MNHEY, SVGAGI. CDR3 nucleotide sequence: TGTGCCAGCAGTTACTCGCGGGTCCAGCCCCAGCATTTT. Its translation: CASSYSRVQPQHF.

The chain joins TRBV7-3 to TRBJ2-5; no reliable D call. Trimming removed 5 bases at V and 7 bases at J, with 17 bases between. CDR3 length: 14 residues. Germline V gene lookup returns CDR1 SGHTA and CDR2 FQGTGA. CDR3 amino acids: CASSASVAVGTQYF. The CDR3 coding sequence is TGTGCCAGCAGCGCCTCAGTGGCAGTCGGGACCCAGTACTTC.

The chain has TRBV7-2 and TRBJ1-4; D ambiguous. This CDR3 region has 14 residues. The V gene's germline CDR1 is SGHTA and CDR2 FQGNSA. V was trimmed by 3 bases and J by 8 bases, leaving 13 bases between them. The CDR3 sequence is CASSFNPGGEKLFF. DNA of the CDR3: TGTGCCAGCAGCTTCAATCCGGGTGGAGAAAAACTGTTTTTT.

This sequence joins TRBV2 and TRBJ2-5; maybe TRBD1 (5 bases). The CDR3 is 15 amino acids. Trimming stripped 3 bases from V and 4 bases from J, with 15 bases between. Germline V lookup: CDR1 SNHLY, CDR2 FYNNEI. Here the CDR3 reads CASSDSAGKRETQYF. In nucleotides, the CDR3 is TGTGCCAGCAGTGATTCGGCAGGGAAGCGAGAGACCCAGTACTTC.

The chain employs TRBV30 and TRBJ2-7; 9 bases are shared with TRBD1. Germline V gene data show CDR1 as GTSNPN and CDR2 as SVGIG (reference sequence). With 1 base clipped from V and 11 bases from J, the junction kept 6 bases outside the gene matches. This CDR3 comprises 12 residues. The CDR3 sequence: CAWSENWTGEYF. CDR3 nucleotide sequence: TGTGCCTGGAGTGAGAATTGGACAGGGGAGTACTTC.

The CDR3 DNA reads as TGTGCCAGCAGCTCACCGGGGGCGCGGGACATTCAGTACTTC. As protein: CASSSPGARDIQYF. J is TRBJ2-4 and V is TRBV5-6; D possibly uses TRBD1 or TRBD2 (6 bases each). The germline CDR1 and CDR2 sequences are SGHDT and YYEEEE. The germline V and J ends were trimmed by 3 bases and 8 bases, with 15 bases remaining between them. The CDR3 length is 14 residues.

There are many counts of this clone. In the same sample, other DNA sequences code for this CDR3. The CDR3 DNA sequence: TGTGCCAGCAGCCCCTCTGGACTCCTTGAGCAGTTCTTC. Protein: CASSPSGLLEQFF. J is TRBJ2-1 and V is TRBV12-3 or TRBV12-4, with D possibly TRBD2 on 5 matching bases. The CDR3 has 13 residues. Trimming left V 6 bases short and J 9 bases short, with 15 bases between.

This clone has only a few counts. The V gene is TRBV7-3, the J gene TRBJ1-1, with D maybe TRBD1 (5 bases). The ends were cut back, 5 bases at V and 0 bases at J, with 16 bases in the middle. The CDR3 contains 16 residues. CDR1 is SGHTA, CDR2 FQGTGA, per germline. CDR3: CASSLQPGGMNTEAFF. The CDR3, as DNA: TGTGCCAGCAGCCTCCAACCGGGGGGTATGAACACTGAAGCTTTCTTT.

V usage is TRBV5-4 and J usage is TRBJ2-3, with D maybe TRBD2 (6 bases). V was cut by 4 bases and J by 1 base, with 10 bases left in between. Germline V CDR1 and CDR2: SGHNT, YYREEE (reference sequence). The CDR3 loop spans 14 amino acids. Here the CDR3 reads CASSRDSGTDTQYF. For the CDR3, the DNA is TGTGCCAGCAGCCGGGACTCCGGCACAGATACGCAGTATTTT.